A selection of T cell receptor beta chains follows, all from one sample in a study of post-analysis software for immune sequencing data. TCRdb processed the PCR reads anew with MiXCR; each CDR3 protein has one entry. The sample contains over 700,000 distinct CDR3 sequences, roughly 27% of which appear only once. Sequenced sample: blood. The source of these receptors is a girl aged 5 to 17 with multiple sclerosis. Both conserved end residues are part of each CDR3. The D gene is left open where the match is weak. Rows may omit the clone size; those that give it use once, few, many or a size class.

clone size	V gene	J gene	CDR3 length	D gene	CDR3 protein	CDR3 DNA
NA	TRBV9	TRBJ2-5	15	TRBD2	CASSKRAGGGETQYF	TGTGCCAGCAGCAAGAGGGCGGGGGGGGGAGAGACCCAGTACTTC
NA	TRBV6-5	TRBJ2-6	14	NA	CASSPIAGANVLTF	TGTGCCAGCAGCCCCATCGCCGGGGCCAACGTCCTGACTTTC
few	TRBV7-8	TRBJ2-5	18	NA	CASSFRRTPTKYQGTQYF	TGTGCCAGCAGCTTTAGACGGACACCCACCAAATACCAAGGGACCCAGTACTTC
few	TRBV10-3	TRBJ2-3	15	NA	CAISEGAGSTDTQYF	TGTGCCATCAGTGAGGGGGCCGGAAGCACAGATACGCAGTATTTT
NA	TRBV14	TRBJ2-7	13	NA	CASSQDLTTDQYF	TGTGCCAGCAGCCAAGACTTAACAACGGACCAGTACTTC
NA	TRBV5-1	TRBJ2-3	14	NA	CASSFSTGTDTQYF	TGCGCCAGCAGCTTCTCCACAGGGACAGATACGCAGTATTTT
once	TRBV14	TRBJ2-5	12	NA	CASSQVRVTQYF	TGTGCCAGCAGCCAAGTTAGAGTGACCCAGTACTTC
NA	TRBV20-1	TRBJ2-7	15	NA	CSARDPDSHPYEQYF	TGCAGTGCTAGAGACCCGGACTCCCACCCCTACGAGCAGTACTTC
few	TRBV28	TRBJ2-4	12	NA	CASRGPNGVQYF	TGTGCCAGCAGGGGACCCAACGGCGTTCAGTACTTC
NA	TRBV9	TRBJ2-5	13	NA	CASSVQVQETQYF	TGTGCCAGCAGCGTACAGGTACAAGAGACCCAGTACTTC
few	TRBV7-2	TRBJ2-7	12	NA	CASSDAGYEQYF	TGTGCCAGCTCCGACGCCGGTTACGAGCAGTACTTC
NA	TRBV20-1	TRBJ2-1	15	NA	CSARDLAQPYNEQFF	TGCAGTGCTAGAGATCTAGCACAGCCATACAATGAGCAGTTCTTC
NA	TRBV20-1	TRBJ1-1	16	NA	CSARDSRSPGNTEAFF	TGCAGTGCTAGAGATTCTCGCAGCCCGGGAAACACTGAAGCTTTCTTT
NA	TRBV28	TRBJ2-3	16	TRBD2	CASSPISGRTTDTQYF	TGTGCCAGCAGTCCCATTAGCGGGAGGACCACAGATACGCAGTATTTT
NA	TRBV10-3	TRBJ1-4	16	TRBD1	CAISSSQGAENEKLFF	TGTGCCATCAGTTCGTCTCAGGGGGCAGAGAATGAAAAACTGTTTTTT
few	TRBV7-9	TRBJ2-5	17	TRBD2	CASSFLSGGAGIETQYF	TGTGCCAGCAGCTTCCTTAGCGGGGGGGCCGGCATAGAGACCCAGTACTTC
NA	TRBV3-1	TRBJ2-7	15	NA	CASSRAAVGTGIQYF	TGTGCCAGCAGCCGGGCAGCGGTAGGGACTGGAATTCAGTACTTC
few	TRBV20-1	TRBJ2-1	15	TRBD2	CSARVSGGASNEQFF	TGCAGTGCTAGAGTAAGCGGGGGGGCCTCCAATGAGCAGTTCTTC
many	TRBV2	TRBJ2-7	14	NA	CASSEQGSSYEQYF	TGCGCCAGCAGCGAGCAGGGGAGCTCCTACGAGCAGTACTTC
NA	TRBV6-9	TRBJ2-1	16	TRBD2	CASSYPAGGLLDEQVF	TGTGCCAGCAGTTATCCGGCGGGAGGTCTTCTGGATGAGCAGGTCTTC
few	TRBV4-3	TRBJ2-7	15	NA	CASSQQERSDYEQYF	TGCGCCAGCAGCCAGCAAGAAAGGTCGGACTACGAGCAGTACTTC
NA	TRBV6-1	TRBJ2-1	16	NA	CAISPYRVRSDNEQFF	TGTGCCATCTCTCCATACAGGGTCAGGTCGGACAATGAGCAGTTCTTC
few	TRBV20-1	TRBJ2-3	17	TRBD2	CSARALAGGPGTDTQYF	TGCAGTGCTAGGGCACTAGCGGGGGGGCCCGGTACAGATACGCAGTATTTT
few	TRBV28	TRBJ2-6	16	NA	CASTPEGESGANVLTF	TGTGCCAGCACTCCGGAGGGGGAGTCTGGGGCCAACGTCCTGACTTTC
NA	TRBV7-2	TRBJ2-3	15	NA	CASSLDMPRADTQYF	TGTGCCAGCAGCTTAGATATGCCTCGAGCAGATACGCAGTATTTT
many	TRBV20-1	TRBJ2-7	17	NA	CSARDSGNPLSSYEQYF	TGCAGTGCTAGAGATTCGGGTAATCCTTTGAGCTCCTACGAGCAGTACTTC
few	TRBV20-1	TRBJ2-5	15	NA	CSARDVTGRQETQYF	TGCAGTGCTAGAGATGTGACGGGAAGACAAGAGACCCAGTACTTC
NA	TRBV20-1	TRBJ2-7	14	NA	CSGSGQTLNYEQYF	TGCAGTGGGTCAGGGCAGACCCTTAACTACGAGCAGTACTTC
NA	TRBV5-1	TRBJ1-1	15	TRBD1	CASSLEPGQGTEAFF	TGCGCCAGCAGCTTGGAACCGGGACAGGGTACTGAAGCTTTCTTT
NA	TRBV7-8	TRBJ2-3	12	NA	CASSRTADTQYF	TGTGCCAGCAGCCGGACTGCAGATACGCAGTATTTT
NA	TRBV27	TRBJ2-3	12	NA	CASSSASDTQYF	TGTGCCAGCAGTTCAGCCTCAGATACGCAGTATTTT
NA	TRBV6-2/TRBV6-3	TRBJ1-5	14	TRBD1	CATRRQGEGQPQHF	TGTGCCACCCGGAGACAGGGAGAAGGGCAGCCCCAGCATTTT
few	TRBV29-1	TRBJ1-4	15	NA	CSVGVSGSRGEKLFF	TGCAGCGTTGGAGTTTCCGGCAGCCGTGGTGAAAAACTGTTTTTT
NA	TRBV28	TRBJ2-3	15	TRBD1	CASSPEGTGRKTQYF	TGTGCCAGCAGTCCCGAAGGGACAGGAAGAAAGACGCAGTATTTT
NA	TRBV12-3/TRBV12-4	TRBJ1-1	15	NA	CASSLHPDGNTEAFF	TGTGCCAGCAGTTTACACCCGGACGGGAACACTGAAGCTTTCTTT
few	TRBV20-1	TRBJ2-5	16	TRBD1	CSCGTGGKLGQETQYF	TGCAGCTGCGGGACAGGGGGGAAATTAGGCCAAGAGACCCAGTACTTC
few	TRBV9	TRBJ2-1	15	NA	CASSSKGGEYNEQFF	TGTGCCAGCAGCTCCAAGGGGGGGGAATACAATGAGCAGTTCTTC
few	TRBV10-3	TRBJ2-5	14	TRBD2	CAISEWEGGETQYF	TGTGCCATCAGTGAGTGGGAGGGTGGAGAGACCCAGTACTTC
few	TRBV2	TRBJ2-1	11	NA	CASSETGEQFF	TGTGCCAGCAGTGAAACCGGTGAGCAGTTCTTC
few	TRBV5-1	TRBJ2-5	14	TRBD1	CASSFRQGVDEQYF	TGCGCCAGCAGCTTCAGACAGGGGGTAGATGAGCAGTACTTC
NA	TRBV9	TRBJ2-5	16	TRBD1	CASSVGGDRGGETQYF	TGTGCCAGCAGCGTAGGGGGGGACAGGGGTGGCGAGACCCAGTACTTC
NA	TRBV20-1	TRBJ2-1	14	NA	CSASRERAGFEQFF	TGCAGTGCTAGTCGTGAGAGGGCCGGGTTTGAGCAGTTCTTC
NA	TRBV20-1	TRBJ2-3	13	NA	CSAIVQDQQTQYF	TGCAGTGCTATTGTACAGGATCAGCAGACGCAGTATTTT